This entry is about one T cell receptor (beta chain). This clonotype was found many times. Its antigen remains unidentified. Base qualities are missing; no much larger clone stands one base away. Instrument used: Illumina HiSeq 1500. TCRdb reran the public reads through fastp at Q25 and MiXCR, keeping productive beta chains. Every distinct CDR3 protein forms one entry, paired with its most common genes and DNA. The sample includes 200,000 to 300,000 distinct CDR3 sequences, with roughly an eighth observed a single time. Jointly, the top ten make up 1.5% to 2% of the sample. These data are taken from a study of T cell repertoires in cytomegalovirus infection (dated by TCRdb to the late 2010s). A note on the overall study: Donor HLA type was relevant to the analysis, as public TCR beta signatures indicated carriage of CMV infection together with the matching HLA type.

Trimming costs V 3 bases and J 3 bases, and their ends lie 11 bases apart. CDR1 and CDR2 were assigned from the germline V gene as SGHTA and FQGNSA. Measured from the cysteine to the phenylalanine, the CDR3 is 14 residues long. The entry retains the CDR3 DNA only, 42 bases that are in frame from base 1. Broad study findings and their caveats: In both this cohort and an independent roughly 330-donor cohort, the cumulative frequency of public TCR beta family members distinguished carriers of CMV infection plus the relevant HLA type. The ex vivo response was dominated by HLA-C-restricted CMV-specific TCR beta clonotypes, and the single most frequent clonotype in two of eight donors was supplied by these HLA-C-restricted clonotypes.

This receptor chain uses TRBV7-2 and TRBJ2-5; D gene: possibly TRBD2, on 7 matching bases. This receptor was identified in a human donor in good health (CMV status not recorded). Some clones in this sample may be carry-over from other donors' samples. The specimen sequenced was PBMCs. CDR3 reads: CASSFRGGEETQYF. The DNA sequence is as follows: TGTGCCAGCAGCTTCCGCGGGGGCGAAGAGACCCAGTACTTC. The full variable domain, with segments outside the CDR3 supplied by the reference TRBV7-2 and TRBJ2-5 proteins, appears as GAGVSQSPSNKVTEKGKDVELRCDPISGHTALYWYRQSLGQGLEFLIYFQGNSAPDKSGLPSDRFSAERTGGSVSTLTIQRTQQEDSAVYLCASSFRGGEETQYFGPGTRLLVL.